Reported below is one TCR beta chain. This clonotype was observed at least ten times. There are no base qualities to consult, and no much larger clone falls within one base. The treatment or condition label on this specimen signifies: live attenuated yellow fever vaccine strain. A standard Ficoll-Paque protocol was used to isolate PBMCs from peripheral blood. The RNeasy Micro Kit was used to extract RNA from sorted memory subsets. For sequencing, an Illumina NovaSeq 6000 was employed. TCR cDNA was synthesized by 5'RACE template switching, which introduced a universal primer site and unique molecular identifiers. cDNA synthesis was primed from both the TCR alpha and TCR beta constant segments. Library amplification used two PCR steps, and the second PCR step added sample barcodes and sequencing adapters. Sequencing of libraries was performed on Illumina HiSeq 2500 (2x100 bp) or NovaSeq (2x150 bp). Processing in the source paper ran as follows. MIGEC was used to demultiplex reads and collapse the reads into UMI consensus sequences, and MiXCR was used for V(D)J alignment. Clonotypes responding to the vaccine were identified with edgeR on replicate PBMC samples, with the criteria of FDR below 0.01 and a log2 fold change above 5 up to day 15. CD4 or CD8 identity was assigned to each bulk clonotype according to whether the clonotype was present at higher abundance in the sequenced CD4 repertoire or the sequenced CD8 repertoire. To estimate how each clone was distributed across memory phenotypes, clonotype frequencies in memory subsets were weighted by the numbers of FACS-sorted cells. The public reads were quality trimmed at Q25 with fastp and then assembled into clones with MiXCR by TCRdb, keeping productive beta chains. Every CDR3 protein is listed once, alongside the most common genes and DNA of its rows. These V and J calls derive from TCRdb rather than the authors' analysis. Within this sample are about 26,000 distinct CDR3 sequences, with 4.5% of them counted one time only. The leading ten clones occupy 35% to 45% of the sample.

The source of the sample is a study of T cells after yellow fever vaccination (dated by TCRdb to about 2019). Study-wide context: Using CD3, CD45RA, CCR7 and CD95 staining, memory subsets (EM, EMRA, CM and Tscm) were sorted on a BD FACS Aria III. The SMART-Seq v4 Ultra Low Input RNA kit was used to prepare libraries from fractions with low cell numbers. To follow T-cell clones before and after both primary and booster YFV17D yellow fever vaccination, bulk TCR alpha and beta repertoires underwent longitudinal sequencing. The cohort comprised two healthy male donors, one aged 18 to 30 and one aged 30 to 40 years. Blood was collected at multiple timepoints before and after primary and secondary immunization, and bulk PBMC replicates and cell subsets were isolated. Memory subsets were sorted on days 0, 15 and 45 and at 18 months after primary vaccination, and on days 0, 15 and 45 after the 30-year booster. The study at large found these results: Compared with the primary T-cell response, the secondary T-cell response was faster but weaker, reaching its peak on day 5 rather than on day 15. On day 0, almost all vaccine-responding clonotypes were found to be below detection in the sorted memory subsets. The study included only a couple of donors, which limits how far the findings can be generalized. A small share of clonotypes occurred in both CD4 and CD8 compartments, likely arising from convergent recombination. After the booster, most clones that had expanded after primary vaccination were detected again (almost 97% of CD4 and 70% to 90% of CD8), suggesting broad maintenance of memory. Computational filtering was required because FACS-sorted repertoires could contain abundant contaminating clonotypes from the bulk population.

Deletion took 3 bases off V and 3 bases off J, with a span of 9 bases between the germline ends. The germline V gene (reference sequence) sets CDR1 to WNHNN and CDR2 to SYGVQD. Its CDR3 holds 13 amino acids, cysteine through valine. Only the CDR3 DNA is retained, 39 bases long and in frame from the first base. The material was PBMCs, either bulk or a sorted T-cell subset (CD4+, CD8+, memory, or dextramer-sorted; not recorded which), obtained on the day of the yellow fever booster vaccination. The clonotype comes from a man younger than 35 who received the YFV17D yellow fever vaccine. The V gene is TRBV10-1 and the J gene is TRBJ2-7, with the D gene not clear enough to name. The bases read TGCGCCAGCAGTGACCCCCCTATCTACGAGCAGTACGTC. This translates into CASSDPPIYEQYV.